Included here is one T cell receptor beta chain sequence, with context. The antigen remains unidentified. The sample's treatment: about 20 received Ad26.COV2.S at low or high dose, single or two shots; 5 received placebo; per-sample allocation not given. The investigators took samples on day 63 after the first vaccine or placebo injection. Recruitment in Boston yielded a donor of adult age, 18-55 years. Generated by immunoSEQ multiplex PCR, the TCRdb table keeps only in-frame clones and is missing some. The data hold 300,000 to 350,000 clones, with 90% observed a single time. This record comes from a study of Ad26.COV2.S vaccination and SARS-CoV-2 variants. In the study overall: Ad26.COV2.S given intramuscularly, once or twice 56 days apart.

Study observations and caveats: With respect to non-spike TCR breadth, vaccine and placebo recipients were similar. Analyses that measured TCR breadth and depth may have underestimated total T cell responses.

The sequence came from a person aged 18 to 65 who received the Ad26.COV2.S COVID-19 vaccine or a placebo. The specimen comprised peripheral blood, sampled in a trial of Ad26.COV2.S vaccine versus placebo.

This CDR3 is CASSYPTSNYGYTF. The CDR3 coding sequence is TGTGCCAGCAGTTACCCGACCTCGAACTATGGCTACACCTTC. The chain carries TRBV6-2 or TRBV6-3 and TRBJ1-2; D gene ambiguous. CDR1 and CDR2 from the germline V gene are MNHEY and SVGEGT. V was pared by 2 bases and J by 2 bases, with 9 bases between. CDR3 length: 14 residues.